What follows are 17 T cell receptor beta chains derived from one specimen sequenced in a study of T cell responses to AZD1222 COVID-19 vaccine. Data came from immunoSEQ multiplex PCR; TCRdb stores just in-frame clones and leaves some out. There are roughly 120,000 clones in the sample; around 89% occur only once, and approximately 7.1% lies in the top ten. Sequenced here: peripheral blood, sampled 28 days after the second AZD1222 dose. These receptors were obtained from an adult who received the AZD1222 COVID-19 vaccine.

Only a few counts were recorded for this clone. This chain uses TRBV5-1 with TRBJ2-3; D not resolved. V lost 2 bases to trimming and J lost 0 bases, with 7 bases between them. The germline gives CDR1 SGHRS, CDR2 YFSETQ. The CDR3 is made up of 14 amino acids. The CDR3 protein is CASSFRVSTDTQYF. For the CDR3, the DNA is TGCGCCAGCAGCTTCCGCGTAAGCACAGATACGCAGTATTTT. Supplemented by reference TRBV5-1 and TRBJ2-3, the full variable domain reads KAGVTQTPRYLIKTRGQQVTLSCSPISGHRSVSWYQQTPGQGLQFLFEYFSETQRNKGNFPGRFSGRQFSNSRSEMNVSTLELGDSALYLCASSFRVSTDTQYFGPGTRLTVL.

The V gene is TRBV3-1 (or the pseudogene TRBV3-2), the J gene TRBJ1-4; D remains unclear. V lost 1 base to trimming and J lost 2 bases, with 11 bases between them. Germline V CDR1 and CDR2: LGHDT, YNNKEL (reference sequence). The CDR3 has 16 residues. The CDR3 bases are TGTGCCAGCAGCCAAGGGGGTGAGGGTACTAATGAAAAACTGTTTTTT. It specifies CASSQGGEGTNEKLFF.

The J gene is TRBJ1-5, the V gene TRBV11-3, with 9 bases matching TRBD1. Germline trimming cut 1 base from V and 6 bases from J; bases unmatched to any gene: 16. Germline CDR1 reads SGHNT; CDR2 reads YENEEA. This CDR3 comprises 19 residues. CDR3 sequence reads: CASSLGLGNRDRVGQPQHF. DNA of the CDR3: TGTGCCAGCAGCTTAGGCCTCGGAAACCGGGACAGGGTCGGTCAGCCCCAGCATTTT.

Here the CDR3 DNA reads TGCAGTGCTAGTAGTCAGTATAATTCACCCCTCCACTTT. Residues: CSASSQYNSPLHF. The chain combines TRBV20-1 with TRBJ1-6, with no clear D. V shed 3 bases and J shed 4 bases, with 7 bases lying between them. Germline V lookup: CDR1 DFQATT, CDR2 SNEGSKA (reference sequence). CDR3 length: 13 residues.

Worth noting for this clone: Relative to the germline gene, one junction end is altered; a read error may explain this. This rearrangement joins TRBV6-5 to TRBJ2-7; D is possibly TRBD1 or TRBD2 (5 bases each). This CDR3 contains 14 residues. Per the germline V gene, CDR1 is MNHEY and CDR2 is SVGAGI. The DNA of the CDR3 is TGTGCCAGCAGGTCGAGGGGACGGTCCTTCGAGCAGTACTTC. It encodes CASRSRGRSFEQYF.

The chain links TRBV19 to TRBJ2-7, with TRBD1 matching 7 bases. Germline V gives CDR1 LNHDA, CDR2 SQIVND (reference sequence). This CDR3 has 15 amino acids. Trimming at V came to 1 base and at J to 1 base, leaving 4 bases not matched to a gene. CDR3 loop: CASSIGQGGSYEQYF. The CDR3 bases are TGTGCCAGTAGTATAGGACAGGGCGGATCCTACGAGCAGTACTTC.

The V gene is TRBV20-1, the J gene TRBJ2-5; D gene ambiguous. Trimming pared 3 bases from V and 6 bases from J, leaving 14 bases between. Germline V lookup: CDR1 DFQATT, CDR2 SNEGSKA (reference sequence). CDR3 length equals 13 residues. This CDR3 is CSASFVSEQTQYF. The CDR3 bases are TGCAGTGCTAGTTTCGTCTCCGAGCAGACCCAGTACTTC.

The CDR3 DNA sequence: TGTGCCAGCAGTGAACTAGCGGGAGGTAGGAATGAGCAGTTCTTC. It translates to CASSELAGGRNEQFF. V gene TRBV6-4 combines with J gene TRBJ2-1, with TRBD2 matching over 12 bases. The CDR3 spans 15 residues. CDR1 is MRHNA, CDR2 SNTAGT, per germline. The trim removed 3 bases at V and 7 bases at J, leaving 4 bases unmatched.

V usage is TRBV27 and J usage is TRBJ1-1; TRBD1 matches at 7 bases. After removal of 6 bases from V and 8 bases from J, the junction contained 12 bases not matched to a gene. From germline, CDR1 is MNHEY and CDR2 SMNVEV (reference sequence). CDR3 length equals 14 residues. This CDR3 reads CASRETGMSTEAFF. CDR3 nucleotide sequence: TGTGCCAGCAGGGAGACAGGGATGTCTACCGAAGCTTTCTTT.

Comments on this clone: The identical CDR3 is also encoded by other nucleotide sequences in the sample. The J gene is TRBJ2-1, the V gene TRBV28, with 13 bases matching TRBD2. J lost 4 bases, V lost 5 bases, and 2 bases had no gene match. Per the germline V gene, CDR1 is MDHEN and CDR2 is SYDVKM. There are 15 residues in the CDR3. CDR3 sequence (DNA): TGTGCCAGCAGTCGACTAGCGGGGGGATACAATGAGCAGTTCTTC. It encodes CASSRLAGGYNEQFF.

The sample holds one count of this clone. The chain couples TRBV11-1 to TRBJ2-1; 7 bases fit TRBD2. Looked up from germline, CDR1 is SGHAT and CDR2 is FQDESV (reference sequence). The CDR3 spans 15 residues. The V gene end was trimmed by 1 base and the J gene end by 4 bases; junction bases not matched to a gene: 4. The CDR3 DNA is TGTGCCAGCAGCTTAGTTAGCGGGTATTACAATGAGCAGTTCTTC. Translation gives CASSLVSGYYNEQFF.

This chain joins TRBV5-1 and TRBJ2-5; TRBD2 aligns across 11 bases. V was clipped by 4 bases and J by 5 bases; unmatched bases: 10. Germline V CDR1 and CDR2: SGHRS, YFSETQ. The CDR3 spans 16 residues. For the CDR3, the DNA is TGCGCCAGCAGCCTCATAGCGGGGGGGCGTTCCGAGACCCAGTACTTC. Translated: CASSLIAGGRSETQYF.

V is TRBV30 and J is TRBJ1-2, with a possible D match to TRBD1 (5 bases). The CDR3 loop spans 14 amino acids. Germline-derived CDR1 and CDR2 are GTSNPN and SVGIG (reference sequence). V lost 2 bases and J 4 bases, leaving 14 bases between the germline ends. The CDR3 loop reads CAWSRGRATYGYTF. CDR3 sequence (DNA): TGTGCCTGGAGTAGGGGAAGGGCCACCTATGGCTACACCTTC.

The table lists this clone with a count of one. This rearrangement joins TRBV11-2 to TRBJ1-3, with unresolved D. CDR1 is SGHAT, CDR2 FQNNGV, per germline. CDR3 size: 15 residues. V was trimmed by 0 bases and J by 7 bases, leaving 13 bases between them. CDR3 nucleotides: TGTGCCAGCAGCTTAGATCGAGGCCCCGGGAACACCATATATTTT. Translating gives CASSLDRGPGNTIYF. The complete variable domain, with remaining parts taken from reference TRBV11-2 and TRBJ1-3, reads EAGVAQSPRYKIIEKRQSVAFWCNPISGHATLYWYQQILGQGPKLLIQFQNNGVVDDSQLPKDRFSAERLKGVDSTLKIQPAKLEDSAVYLCASSLDRGPGNTIYFGEGSWLTVV.

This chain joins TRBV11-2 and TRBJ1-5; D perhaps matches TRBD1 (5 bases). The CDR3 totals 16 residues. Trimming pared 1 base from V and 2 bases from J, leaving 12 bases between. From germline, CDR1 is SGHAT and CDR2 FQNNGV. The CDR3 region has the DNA TGTGCCAGCAGCTTAGTCTCCCAGGGAGGCAATCAGCCCCAGCATTTT. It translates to CASSLVSQGGNQPQHF.

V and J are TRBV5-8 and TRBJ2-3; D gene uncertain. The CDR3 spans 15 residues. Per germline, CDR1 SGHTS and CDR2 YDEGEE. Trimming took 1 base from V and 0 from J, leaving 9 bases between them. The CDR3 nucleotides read TGTGCCAGCAGCTTGTCCGGAAAGAGCACAGATACGCAGTATTTT. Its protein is CASSLSGKSTDTQYF.

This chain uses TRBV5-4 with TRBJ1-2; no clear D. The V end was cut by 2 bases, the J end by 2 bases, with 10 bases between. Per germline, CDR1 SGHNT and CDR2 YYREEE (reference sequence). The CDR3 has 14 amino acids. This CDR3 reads CASSFMSANYGYTF. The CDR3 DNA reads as TGTGCCAGCAGCTTCATGAGCGCAAACTATGGCTACACCTTC.